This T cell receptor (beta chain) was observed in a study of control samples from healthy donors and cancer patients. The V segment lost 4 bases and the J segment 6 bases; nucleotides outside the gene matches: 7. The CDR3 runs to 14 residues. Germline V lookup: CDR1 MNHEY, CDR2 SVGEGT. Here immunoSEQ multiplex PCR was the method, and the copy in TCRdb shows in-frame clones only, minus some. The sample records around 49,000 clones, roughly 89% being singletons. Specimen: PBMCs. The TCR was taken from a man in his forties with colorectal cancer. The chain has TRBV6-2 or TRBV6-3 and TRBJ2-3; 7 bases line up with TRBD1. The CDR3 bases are TGTGCCAGCAGTTCGCTCGACAGGGCGGATACGCAGTATTTT. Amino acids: CASSSLDRADTQYF.